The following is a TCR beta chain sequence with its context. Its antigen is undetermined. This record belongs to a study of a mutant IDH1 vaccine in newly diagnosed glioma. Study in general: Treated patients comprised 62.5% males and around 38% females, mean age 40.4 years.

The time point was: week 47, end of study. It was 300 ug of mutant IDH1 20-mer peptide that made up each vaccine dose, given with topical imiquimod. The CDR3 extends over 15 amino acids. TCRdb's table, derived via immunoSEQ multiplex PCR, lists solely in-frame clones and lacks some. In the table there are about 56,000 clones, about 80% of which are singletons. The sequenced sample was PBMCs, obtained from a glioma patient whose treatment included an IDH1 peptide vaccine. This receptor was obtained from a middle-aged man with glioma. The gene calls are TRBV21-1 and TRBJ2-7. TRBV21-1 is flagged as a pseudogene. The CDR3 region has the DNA TGTGCCAGCAGCAAAGGAAATTGGGGATCCTACGAGCAGTACTTC. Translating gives CASSKGNWGSYEQYF.